This T cell receptor beta chain was sequenced for a study of cytomegalovirus exposure and HLA in healthy donors. Study results and limitations: Upon later analysis, TCR association rates were observed to vary by HLA locus, being highest for DRB1 and lowest for HLA-C. Reports credit the classifier with highly specific, highly sensitive diagnosis of cytomegalovirus status.

It was with 60 Vbeta and 13 Jbeta primers that the PCR ran. Some clones are missing from TCRdb's copy, which holds only in-frame ones; the method was immunoSEQ multiplex PCR. Among some 130,000 clones listed, 77% were seen once. Trimming pared 3 bases from V and 3 bases from J, leaving 14 bases between. The germline V gene encodes CDR1 SEHNR and CDR2 FQNEAQ (reference sequence). This CDR3 spans 15 amino acids. With respect to this clone: Antigen specificity is unknown.

The rearrangement joins TRBV7-9 to TRBJ1-1, with D hard to call. Sequencing used PBMCs. The sequence was obtained from a male donor in good health and CMV-seropositive. For the CDR3, the DNA is TGTGCCAGCAGCTTTGGGGAGGGTGGGGACACTGAAGCTTTCTTT. Translated, it gives CASSFGEGGDTEAFF.